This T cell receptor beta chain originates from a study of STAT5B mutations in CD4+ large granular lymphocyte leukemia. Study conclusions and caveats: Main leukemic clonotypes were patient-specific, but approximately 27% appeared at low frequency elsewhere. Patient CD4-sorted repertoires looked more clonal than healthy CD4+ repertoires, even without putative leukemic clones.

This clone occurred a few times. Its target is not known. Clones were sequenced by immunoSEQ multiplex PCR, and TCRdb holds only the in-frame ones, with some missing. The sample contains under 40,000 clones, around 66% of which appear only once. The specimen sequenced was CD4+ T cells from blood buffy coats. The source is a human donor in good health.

CDR3 nucleotides: TGTGCCAGCAGCCCCGGGACAGCTGAGACCCAGTACTTC. Its translation: CASSPGTAETQYF. The chain is built from TRBV9 and TRBJ2-5, with 7 bases lining up with TRBD1. The CDR3 runs to 13 residues. Germline CDR1 SGDLS, CDR2 YYNGEE. Trimming removed 4 bases from V and 5 bases from J; junction bases left unmatched: 5.